The rows below give T cell receptor beta chains drawn from one sample of a study of T-cell memory formation after mild COVID-19. Each CDR3 protein is one row after TCRdb ran MiXCR on the 5' RACE reads. The table includes about 400,000 distinct CDR3 sequences, roughly a quarter detected once. Material for sequencing was PBMCs or a T cell subset sorted from them (not recorded which). Receptors originate from an adult woman who had mild COVID-19 (a few samples of this study predate the infection). Cell type and time point are not known. The CDR3 runs from the conserved cysteine through the conserved F or W. A D gene is named only where the DNA matches it firmly. The size of a clone is reported for some rows only, either as once, few or many, or as a class for expanded clones.

V gene: TRBV2; clone size: few; D gene: TRBD1; J gene: TRBJ1-5; CDR3 protein: CASRGTGGQPQHF; CDR3 DNA: TGTGCCAGCAGAGGGACAGGAGGACAGCCCCAGCATTTT
V gene: TRBV7-3; clone size: NA; D gene: TRBD2; J gene: TRBJ2-1; CDR3 protein: CASREGRSNEQFF; CDR3 DNA: TGTGCCAGTCGGGAGGGCCGGAGCAATGAGCAGTTCTTC
V gene: TRBV6-5; clone size: few; D gene: NA; J gene: TRBJ2-3; CDR3 protein: CASREFGTDTQYF; CDR3 DNA: TGTGCCAGCAGGGAGTTTGGCACAGATACGCAGTATTTT
V gene: TRBV7-2; clone size: NA; D gene: NA; J gene: TRBJ2-1; CDR3 protein: CASSPQYYNEQFF; CDR3 DNA: TGTGCCAGCAGCCCGCAATACTACAATGAGCAGTTCTTC
V gene: TRBV6-1; clone size: NA; D gene: NA; J gene: TRBJ2-1; CDR3 protein: CASGPRVGEQFF; CDR3 DNA: TGTGCCAGCGGTCCCAGGGTGGGCGAGCAGTTCTTC
V gene: TRBV24-1; clone size: few; D gene: NA; J gene: TRBJ1-5; CDR3 protein: CATSDPTAPASPQHF; CDR3 DNA: TGTGCCACCAGTGACCCGACCGCGCCGGCATCGCCCCAGCATTTT
V gene: TRBV4-1; clone size: NA; D gene: TRBD2; J gene: TRBJ2-7; CDR3 protein: CASSHYGGTSGETYEQYF; CDR3 DNA: TGCGCCAGCAGCCATTACGGGGGGACTAGCGGTGAGACCTACGAGCAGTACTTC
V gene: TRBV7-9; clone size: NA; D gene: TRBD1; J gene: TRBJ1-2; CDR3 protein: CASSLSGRDRSYGYTF; CDR3 DNA: TGTGCCAGCAGCTTATCCGGGCGGGACAGGAGCTATGGCTACACCTTC
V gene: TRBV20-1; clone size: NA; D gene: NA; J gene: TRBJ2-7; CDR3 protein: CSASGLTYEQYF; CDR3 DNA: TGCAGTGCTAGTGGACTGACCTACGAGCAGTACTTC
V gene: TRBV20-1; clone size: many; D gene: NA; J gene: TRBJ1-2; CDR3 protein: CSATHNIGAF; CDR3 DNA: TGCAGTGCTACCCACAATATTGGGGCCTTC
V gene: TRBV5-1; clone size: NA; D gene: NA; J gene: TRBJ1-1; CDR3 protein: CASSLGPGYTNTEAFF; CDR3 DNA: TGCGCCAGCAGCTTGGGTCCAGGGTATACGAACACTGAAGCTTTCTTT
V gene: TRBV4-3; clone size: NA; D gene: NA; J gene: TRBJ2-7; CDR3 protein: CASSSLEGYEQYF; CDR3 DNA: TGCGCCAGCAGTTCCCTCGAGGGCTACGAGCAGTACTTC
V gene: TRBV5-6; clone size: NA; D gene: TRBD1; J gene: TRBJ1-2; CDR3 protein: CASSYPGQGILGGYTF; CDR3 DNA: TGTGCCAGCAGTTACCCGGGACAGGGGATTTTGGGTGGCTACACCTTC